This TCR beta chain was sequenced during a study of blood T cell repertoires in COVID-19. About the study: The origin of the acute and convalescent COVID-19 samples was the United States, Italy and Spain. T cells, B-cell-depleted T cells, or PBMCs supplied cDNA or gDNA.

Assay: immunoSEQ multiplex PCR; the TCRdb copy retains only in-frame clones and omits some. This table holds some 280,000 clones, roughly 85% found once. V lost 0 bases, J lost 0 bases, and 5 bases lay in between. Germline V gene sequence: CDR1 MNHEY, CDR2 SMNVEV (reference sequence). The CDR3 sequence is 14 residues long. This chain joins TRBV27 and TRBJ1-1; no clear D gene. Specimen: peripheral blood. This sequence was found in a woman under 40 with active or convalescent COVID-19. CDR3 sequence: CASSLSRVNTEAFF. In DNA, the CDR3 is TGTGCCAGCAGTTTATCGAGGGTGAACACTGAAGCTTTCTTT.